The clone carrying this T cell receptor (beta chain) was detected only a few times. Trimming took 0 bases from V and 5 from J; bases not matched to a gene: 11. Looked up from germline, CDR1 is ENHRY and CDR2 is SYGVKD. CDR3 length: 18 amino acids. Original processing methods: By means of reference gene primer amplification, nucleated cell counts were estimated. The table came from immunoSEQ multiplex PCR; TCRdb's copy has only in-frame clones and leaves some out. V and J calls and clone size come straight from that table; D and trimming were deduced from the DNA. The profile shows approximately 150,000 clones, almost 85% of them singletons. The data stem from a study of blood T cell repertoires in COVID-19. Overall study: Sites across the United States, Italy and Spain contributed samples from acute and convalescent COVID-19. In each case, the material was cDNA or gDNA derived from T cells, B-cell-depleted T cells, or PBMCs.

The Seattle patients, enrolled during active infection, were followed longitudinally. Source material: peripheral blood. The chain combines TRBV10-3 with TRBJ2-1; 9 nucleotides line up with TRBD2. This clonotype was sampled from a woman aged 80 or over with COVID-19, enrolled during active disease. CDR3 protein: CAISESRGIAGEDNEQFF. In nucleotides, the CDR3 is TGTGCCATCAGTGAGTCGAGAGGGATAGCGGGGGAAGACAATGAGCAGTTCTTC.